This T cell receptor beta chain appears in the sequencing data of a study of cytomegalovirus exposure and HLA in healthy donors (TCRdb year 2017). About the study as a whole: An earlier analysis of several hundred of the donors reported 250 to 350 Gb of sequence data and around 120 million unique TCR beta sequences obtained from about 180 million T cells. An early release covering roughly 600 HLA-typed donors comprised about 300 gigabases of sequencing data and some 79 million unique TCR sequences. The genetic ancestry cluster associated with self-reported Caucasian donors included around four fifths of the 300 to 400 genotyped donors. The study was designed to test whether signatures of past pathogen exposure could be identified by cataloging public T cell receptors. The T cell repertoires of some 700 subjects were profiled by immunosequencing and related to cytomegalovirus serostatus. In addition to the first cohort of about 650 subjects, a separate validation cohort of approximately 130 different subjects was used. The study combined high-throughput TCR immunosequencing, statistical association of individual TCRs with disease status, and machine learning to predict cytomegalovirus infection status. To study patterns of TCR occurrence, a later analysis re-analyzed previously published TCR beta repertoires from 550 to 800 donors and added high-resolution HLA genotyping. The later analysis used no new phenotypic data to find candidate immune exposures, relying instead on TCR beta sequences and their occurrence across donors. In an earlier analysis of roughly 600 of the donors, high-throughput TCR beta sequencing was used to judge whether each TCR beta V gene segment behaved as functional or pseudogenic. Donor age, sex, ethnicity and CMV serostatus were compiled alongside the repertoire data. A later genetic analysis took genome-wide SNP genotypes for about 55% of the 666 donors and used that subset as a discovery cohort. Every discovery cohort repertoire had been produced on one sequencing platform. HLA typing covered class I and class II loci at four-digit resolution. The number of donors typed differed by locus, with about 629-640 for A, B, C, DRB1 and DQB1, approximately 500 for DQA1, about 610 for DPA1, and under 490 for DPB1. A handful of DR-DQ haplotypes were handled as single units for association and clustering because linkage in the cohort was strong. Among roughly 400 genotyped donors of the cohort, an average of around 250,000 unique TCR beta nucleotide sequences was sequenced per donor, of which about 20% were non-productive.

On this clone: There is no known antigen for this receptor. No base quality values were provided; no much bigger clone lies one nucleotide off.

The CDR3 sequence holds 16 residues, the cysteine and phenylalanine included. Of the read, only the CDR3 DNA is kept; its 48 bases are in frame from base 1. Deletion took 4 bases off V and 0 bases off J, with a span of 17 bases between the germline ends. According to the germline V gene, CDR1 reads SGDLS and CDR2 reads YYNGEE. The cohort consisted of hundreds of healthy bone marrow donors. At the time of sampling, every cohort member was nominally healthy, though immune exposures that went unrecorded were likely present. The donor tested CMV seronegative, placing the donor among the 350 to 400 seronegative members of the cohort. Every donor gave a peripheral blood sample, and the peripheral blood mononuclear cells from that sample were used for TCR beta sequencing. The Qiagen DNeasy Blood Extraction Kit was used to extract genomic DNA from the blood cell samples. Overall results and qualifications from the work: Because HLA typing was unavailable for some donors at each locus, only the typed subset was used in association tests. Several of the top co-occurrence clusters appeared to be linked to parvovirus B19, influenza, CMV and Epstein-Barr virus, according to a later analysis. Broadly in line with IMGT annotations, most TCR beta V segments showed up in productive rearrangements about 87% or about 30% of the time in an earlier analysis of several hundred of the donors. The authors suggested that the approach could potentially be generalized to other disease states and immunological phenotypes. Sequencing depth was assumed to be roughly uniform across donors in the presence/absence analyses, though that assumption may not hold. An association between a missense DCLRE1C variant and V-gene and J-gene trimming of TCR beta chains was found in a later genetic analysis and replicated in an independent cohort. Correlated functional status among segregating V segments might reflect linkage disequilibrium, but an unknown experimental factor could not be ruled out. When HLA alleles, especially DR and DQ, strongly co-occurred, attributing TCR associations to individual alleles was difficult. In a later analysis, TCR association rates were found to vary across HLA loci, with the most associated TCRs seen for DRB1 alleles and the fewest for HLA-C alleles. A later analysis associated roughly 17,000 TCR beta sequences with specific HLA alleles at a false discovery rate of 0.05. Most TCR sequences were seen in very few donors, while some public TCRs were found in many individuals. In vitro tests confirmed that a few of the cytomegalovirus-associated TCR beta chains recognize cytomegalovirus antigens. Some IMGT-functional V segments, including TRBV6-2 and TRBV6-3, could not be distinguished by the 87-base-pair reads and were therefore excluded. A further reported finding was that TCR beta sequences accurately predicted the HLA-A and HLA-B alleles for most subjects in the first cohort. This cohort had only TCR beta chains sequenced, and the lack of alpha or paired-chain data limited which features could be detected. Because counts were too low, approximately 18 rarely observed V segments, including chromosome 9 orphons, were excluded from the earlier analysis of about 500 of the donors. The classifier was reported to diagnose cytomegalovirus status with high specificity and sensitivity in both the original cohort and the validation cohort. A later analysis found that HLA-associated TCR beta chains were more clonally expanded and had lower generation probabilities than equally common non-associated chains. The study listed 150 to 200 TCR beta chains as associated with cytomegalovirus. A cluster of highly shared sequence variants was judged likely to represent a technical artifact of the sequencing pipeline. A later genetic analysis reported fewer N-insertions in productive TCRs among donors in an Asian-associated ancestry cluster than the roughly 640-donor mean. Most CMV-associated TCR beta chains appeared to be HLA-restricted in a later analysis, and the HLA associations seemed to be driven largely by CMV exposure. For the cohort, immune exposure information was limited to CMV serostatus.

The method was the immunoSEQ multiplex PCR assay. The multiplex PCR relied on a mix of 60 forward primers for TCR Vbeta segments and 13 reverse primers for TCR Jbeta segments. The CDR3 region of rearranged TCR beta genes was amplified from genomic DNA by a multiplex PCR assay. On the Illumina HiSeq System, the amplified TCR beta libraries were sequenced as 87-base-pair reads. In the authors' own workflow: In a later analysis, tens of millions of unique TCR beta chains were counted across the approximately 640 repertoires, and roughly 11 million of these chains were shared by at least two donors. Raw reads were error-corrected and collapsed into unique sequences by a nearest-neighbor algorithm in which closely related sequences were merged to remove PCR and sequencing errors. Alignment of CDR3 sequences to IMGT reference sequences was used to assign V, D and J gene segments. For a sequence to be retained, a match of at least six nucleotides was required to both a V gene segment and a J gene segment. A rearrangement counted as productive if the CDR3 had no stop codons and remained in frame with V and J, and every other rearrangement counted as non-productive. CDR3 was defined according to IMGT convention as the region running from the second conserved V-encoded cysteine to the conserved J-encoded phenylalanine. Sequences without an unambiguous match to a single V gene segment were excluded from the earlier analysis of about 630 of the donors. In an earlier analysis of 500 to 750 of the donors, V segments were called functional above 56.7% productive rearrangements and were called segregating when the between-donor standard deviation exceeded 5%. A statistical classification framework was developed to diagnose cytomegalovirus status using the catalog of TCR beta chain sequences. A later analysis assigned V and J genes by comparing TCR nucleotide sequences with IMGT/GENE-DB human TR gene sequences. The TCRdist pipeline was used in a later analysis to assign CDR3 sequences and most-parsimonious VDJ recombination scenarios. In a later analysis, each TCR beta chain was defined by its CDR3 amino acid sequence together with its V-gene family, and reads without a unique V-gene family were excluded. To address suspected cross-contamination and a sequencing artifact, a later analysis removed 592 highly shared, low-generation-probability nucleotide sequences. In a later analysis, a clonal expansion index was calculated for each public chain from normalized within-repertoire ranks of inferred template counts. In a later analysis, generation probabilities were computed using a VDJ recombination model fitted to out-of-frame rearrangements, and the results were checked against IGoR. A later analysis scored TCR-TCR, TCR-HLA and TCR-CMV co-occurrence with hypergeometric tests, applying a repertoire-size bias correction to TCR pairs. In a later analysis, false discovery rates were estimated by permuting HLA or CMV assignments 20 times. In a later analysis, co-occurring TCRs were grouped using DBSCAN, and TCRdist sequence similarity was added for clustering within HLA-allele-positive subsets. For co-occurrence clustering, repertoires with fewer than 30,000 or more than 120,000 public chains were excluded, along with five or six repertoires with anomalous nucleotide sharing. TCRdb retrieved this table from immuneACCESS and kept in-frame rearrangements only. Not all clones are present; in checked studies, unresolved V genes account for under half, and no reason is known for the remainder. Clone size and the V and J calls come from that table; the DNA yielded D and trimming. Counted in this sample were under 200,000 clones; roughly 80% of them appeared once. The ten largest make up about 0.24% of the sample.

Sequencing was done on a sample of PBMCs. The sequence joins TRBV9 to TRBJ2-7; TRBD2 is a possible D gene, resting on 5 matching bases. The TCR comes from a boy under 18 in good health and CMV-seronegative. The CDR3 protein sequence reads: CASSPRQGGLSYEQYF. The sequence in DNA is TGTGCCAGCAGCCCGAGACAAGGTGGACTCTCCTACGAGCAGTACTTC.